The clone carrying this T cell receptor beta chain appeared many times. From germline, CDR1 is SSHAT and CDR2 FNYEAQ (reference sequence). The J segment lost 6 bases and the V segment lost 6 bases, leaving 10 bases of the junction unmatched. This CDR3 is built from 15 residues. Using its own MiXCR run on the RT-PCR reads, TCRdb lists one record per CDR3 protein. This table has hundreds of thousands of distinct CDR3 sequences, over 12% appearing once. The sample consisted of memory CD4+ T cells from blood. This TCR came from a female donor in good health, serving as a healthy control. V usage is TRBV7-7 and J usage is TRBJ2-1; 8 nucleotides line up with TRBD2. DNA for the CDR3: TGTGCCAGCAGTCCCGGGACTAGTGAGGTCAATGAGCAGTTCTTC. Protein sequence: CASSPGTSEVNEQFF.